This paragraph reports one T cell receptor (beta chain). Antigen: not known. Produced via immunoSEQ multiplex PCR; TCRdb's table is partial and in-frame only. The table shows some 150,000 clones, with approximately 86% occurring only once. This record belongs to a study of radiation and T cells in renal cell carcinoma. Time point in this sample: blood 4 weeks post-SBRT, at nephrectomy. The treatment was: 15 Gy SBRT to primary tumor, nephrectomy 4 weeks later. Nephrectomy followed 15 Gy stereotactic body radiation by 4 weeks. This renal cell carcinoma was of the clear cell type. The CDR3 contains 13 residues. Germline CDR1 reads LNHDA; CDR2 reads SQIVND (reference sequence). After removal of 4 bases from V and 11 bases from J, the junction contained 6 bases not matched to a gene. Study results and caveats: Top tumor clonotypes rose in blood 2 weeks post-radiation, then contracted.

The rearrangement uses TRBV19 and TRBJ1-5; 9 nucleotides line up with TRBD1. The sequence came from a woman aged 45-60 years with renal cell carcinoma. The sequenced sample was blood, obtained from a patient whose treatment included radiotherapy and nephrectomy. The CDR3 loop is CASSKGQGWAQHF. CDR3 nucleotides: TGTGCCAGTAGTAAGGGACAGGGCTGGGCCCAGCATTTT.